Below, 20 T cell receptor beta chains from the same sample are listed, as sequenced in a study of blood T cell repertoires in COVID-19. Clones were sequenced by immunoSEQ multiplex PCR, and TCRdb holds only the in-frame ones, with some missing. Of about 120,000 clones in the sample, 85% were seen once. Material: peripheral blood. Receptors were obtained from an elderly woman with acute or convalescent COVID-19.

J is TRBJ2-7 and V is TRBV11-2; 7 nucleotides align to TRBD1. In germline, CDR1 is SGHAT, CDR2 FQNNGV. Trimming took 1 base from V and 2 from J; bases not matched to a gene: 14. This CDR3 comprises 18 residues. CDR3 nucleotides: TGTGCCAGCAGCTTAGCCCCCCCGACAGGGACCTGGACCTACGAGCAGTACGTC. Translation: CASSLAPPTGTWTYEQYV.

The genes are TRBV7-3 and TRBJ2-1, with TRBD2 matching 7 bases. The ends lost 0 bases at V and 9 bases at J; junction bases unmatched: 11. Germline V gene sequence: CDR1 SGHTA, CDR2 FQGTGA. This CDR3 has 16 residues. The DNA of the CDR3 is TGTGCCAGCAGCTTAACTCTCTCTAGCGGTGGGGGTGAGCAGTTCTTC. Amino acid sequence: CASSLTLSSGGGEQFF.

The J gene is TRBJ1-1, the V gene TRBV10-3; 8 nucleotides line up with TRBD1. The ends lost 0 bases at V and 5 bases at J; junction bases unmatched: 11. The CDR3 runs 17 residues. The germline V gene encodes CDR1 ENHRY and CDR2 SYGVKD. The CDR3 is CAISESKGQAVVTEAFF. The DNA for the CDR3 is TGTGCCATCAGTGAGTCTAAGGGACAGGCCGTGGTAACTGAAGCTTTCTTT.

The chain employs TRBV5-4 and TRBJ1-2; the match to TRBD1 covers 9 bases. V was clipped by 0 bases and J by 8 bases; unmatched bases: 5. This CDR3 has 14 residues. Germline CDR1 SGHNT, CDR2 YYREEE (reference sequence). CDR3: CASSLGTGDQGYTF. DNA for the CDR3: TGTGCCAGCAGCTTGGGGACAGGGGATCAGGGCTACACCTTC.

The gene calls are TRBV19 and TRBJ2-7; 7 nucleotides match TRBD1. This CDR3 has 14 amino acids. The junction had 7 bases not matched to a gene; V was cut back by 6 bases and J by 2 bases. The germline gives CDR1 LNHDA, CDR2 SQIVND (reference sequence). The CDR3 DNA sequence: TGTGCCAGTAGGGCAGGGGGAGTCCCCTACGAGCAGTACTTC. This codes for CASRAGGVPYEQYF.

The chain employs TRBV19 and TRBJ2-2; no clear D gene. Germline V gene lookup returns CDR1 LNHDA and CDR2 SQIVND (reference sequence). CDR3 length: 14 amino acids. V lost 5 bases, J lost 0 bases, and 7 bases lay in between. The CDR3 loop is CASSVQSNTGELFF. The CDR3 bases are TGTGCCAGTAGTGTTCAGTCGAACACCGGGGAGCTGTTTTTT.

The chain employs TRBV28 and TRBJ2-5; 7 positions match TRBD2. Germline assignment: CDR1 MDHEN and CDR2 SYDVKM. The CDR3 covers 13 residues. J gave up 2 bases and V 6 bases, and 3 bases lay outside the gene matches. The CDR3 is CASRGGRQETQYF. CDR3 nucleotides: TGTGCCAGCAGGGGGGGGAGACAAGAGACCCAGTACTTC.

The chain is built from TRBV3-1 (or the pseudogene TRBV3-2) and TRBJ2-1; 8 nucleotides line up with TRBD2. The CDR3 contains 17 residues. Germline V gene lookup returns CDR1 LGHDT and CDR2 YNNKEL (reference sequence). Germline trimming cut 3 bases from V and 0 bases from J; bases unmatched to any gene: 7. CDR3 loop: CASSHIRAGGSYNEQFF. CDR3 nucleotides: TGTGCCAGCAGCCACATAAGGGCGGGGGGCTCCTACAATGAGCAGTTCTTC.

The chain's CDR3 is CASSTGLAGKNIQYF. The CDR3 DNA follows: TGTGCCAGCAGCACGGGACTAGCGGGGAAAAACATTCAGTACTTC. The genes are TRBV11-2 and TRBJ2-4, with 13 bases identical to TRBD2. Germline trimming cut 5 bases from V and 4 bases from J; bases unmatched to any gene: 2. Germline CDR1 is SGHAT and CDR2 is FQNNGV. The CDR3 covers 15 residues.

This chain links TRBV5-6 with TRBJ1-5, with D possibly being TRBD1 (6 bases). Trimming left V 4 bases short and J 4 bases short, with 12 bases between. CDR1 and CDR2 from the germline V gene are SGHDT and YYEEEE. The CDR3 has 14 amino acids. CDR3 in DNA: TGTGCCAGCAGCCGGGGAGGGGGGAATCAGCCCCAGCATTTT. Protein product: CASSRGGGNQPQHF.

The chain joins TRBV13 to TRBJ2-5; D is possibly TRBD1 (6 bases). CDR3 length equals 15 residues. Germline loops: CDR1 PRHDT, CDR2 FYEKMQ (reference sequence). V was trimmed by 5 bases and J by 4 bases, leaving 17 bases between them. The DNA for the CDR3 is TGTGCCAGCAGCCTCCGACGAGGCAGGGGAGAGACCCAGTACTTC. Translated: CASSLRRGRGETQYF.

The chain links TRBV6-1 to TRBJ1-2; D is uncertain. This CDR3 contains 13 residues. V lost 2 bases, J lost 5 bases, and 9 bases lay in between. Germline V gene sequence: CDR1 MNHNS, CDR2 SASEGT. The CDR3 loop is CASSEIFLYGYTF. The CDR3 DNA reads TGTGCCAGCAGTGAAATCTTCCTATATGGCTACACCTTC.

This chain joins TRBV6-5 and TRBJ1-1, with 8 bases lining up with TRBD1. The CDR3 runs to 13 residues. Germline CDR1 and CDR2: MNHEY and SVGAGI. The V gene end was trimmed by 9 bases and the J gene end by 11 bases; junction bases not matched to a gene: 14. This CDR3 is CASRTGGSPGAFF. CDR3 nucleotide sequence: TGTGCCAGTAGAACAGGGGGATCACCTGGCGCTTTCTTT.

The J gene is TRBJ2-5, the V gene TRBV5-8, with TRBD1 matching 7 bases. Germline V gives CDR1 SGHTS, CDR2 YDEGEE. Trimming at V came to 4 bases and at J to 2 bases, leaving 5 bases not matched to a gene. This CDR3 has 14 residues. The chain's CDR3 is CASSPRQGQETQYF. The CDR3 DNA reads TGTGCCAGCAGCCCCCGACAGGGTCAAGAGACCCAGTACTTC.

The chain carries TRBV11-2 and TRBJ2-6, with a possible D match to TRBD2 (5 bases). Trimming pared 3 bases from V and 0 bases from J, leaving 9 bases between. CDR1 is SGHAT and CDR2 is FQNNGV in the germline V gene. This CDR3 has 16 amino acids. The CDR3 sequence is CASSLRVTSGANVLTF. Here the CDR3 DNA reads TGTGCCAGCAGCTTGAGGGTGACCTCTGGGGCCAACGTCCTGACTTTC.

The V gene is TRBV6-5, the J gene TRBJ1-2; weak D call: TRBD1 (5 bases). V was pared by 2 bases and J by 4 bases, with 8 bases between. The CDR3 spans 13 residues. CDR1 is MNHEY and CDR2 is SVGAGI in the germline V gene. The CDR3 bases are TGTGCCAGCAGTTACGGGGGGAGCTATGGCTACACCTTC. Amino acid sequence: CASSYGGSYGYTF.

The chain uses TRBV4-1 and TRBJ2-5; TRBD2 matches 7 bases. The CDR3 runs 15 residues. V shed 2 bases and J 1 base; nucleotides not matched to a gene: 4. Germline V gene sequence: CDR1 MGHRA, CDR2 YSYEKL. CDR3 protein: CASSQKAGTQETQYF. The CDR3 DNA follows: TGCGCCAGCAGCCAAAAAGCGGGGACCCAAGAGACCCAGTACTTC.

The chain uses TRBV29-1 and TRBJ2-1; TRBD2 matches at 7 bases. The CDR3 covers 14 residues. Trimming cost V 4 bases and J 7 bases; bases outside gene matches: 10. Per the germline V gene, CDR1 is SQVTM and CDR2 is ANQGSEA. The CDR3 nucleotides read TGCAGCGTTGTTGGGGGGAGGGGTCGTAATGAGCAGTTCTTC. Its translation: CSVVGGRGRNEQFF.

CDR3 in amino acids: CASSERGGLAKELFF. The CDR3 nucleotides are TGTGCCAGCAGTGAGAGGGGAGGATTAGCGAAGGAGCTGTTTTTT. The rearrangement uses TRBV6-1 and TRBJ2-2; tentatively, D is TRBD2 (6 bases). The CDR3 has 15 residues. V dropped 3 bases and J dropped 10 bases, with 18 bases sitting between them. Germline V gene sequence: CDR1 MNHNS, CDR2 SASEGT.

This clone was detected once. The chain joins TRBV7-2 to TRBJ2-3; TRBD1 aligns across 7 bases. There are 15 residues in the CDR3. The trim removed 5 bases at V and 2 bases at J, leaving 7 bases unmatched. CDR1 is SGHTA, CDR2 FQGNSA, per germline. The CDR3 region has the DNA TGTGCCAGCAGCCTACAGGGGATACACACAGATACGCAGTATTTT. Protein product: CASSLQGIHTDTQYF.